This T cell receptor beta chain was documented in a study of blood T cells in healthy people across ages. Findings of the study overall: When one million T cells were used, diversity estimates were thought to be underestimates.

Per germline, CDR1 SGHRS and CDR2 YFSETQ. J was trimmed by 4 bases and V by 4 bases; bases with no gene match: 7. The CDR3 consists of 15 residues. To note about this clonotype: The antigen is unknown.

PCR was performed a second time for roughly 7 to 12 cycles using a sample-barcoded 5' primer and a J-beta primer mix. TCRdb fed the 5' RACE reads into MiXCR, producing one record per CDR3 protein. The sample includes about 500,000 distinct CDR3 sequences, 20% to 30% of them seen just once. This same sample was also taken into another study, of T cells of mothers and their children. Turning to that study: The study found thymic selection shapes TCR recombination output similarly in related and unrelated pairs.

This sequence originates from a boy between 10 and 17 years old in good health. The chain combines TRBV5-1 with TRBJ2-3, with TRBD1 matching over 9 bases. The sequencing input was blood. The chain's CDR3 is CASSLSDRGSDTQYF. CDR3 nucleotides: TGCGCCAGCAGCCTTTCCGACAGGGGGTCAGATACGCAGTATTTT. The full variable domain, in which reference TRBV5-1 and TRBJ2-3 provide the parts outside the CDR3, is KAGVTQTPRYLIKTRGQQVTLSCSPISGHRSVSWYQQTPGQGLQFLFEYFSETQRNKGNFPGRFSGRQFSNSRSEMNVSTLELGDSALYLCASSLSDRGSDTQYFGPGTRLTVL.